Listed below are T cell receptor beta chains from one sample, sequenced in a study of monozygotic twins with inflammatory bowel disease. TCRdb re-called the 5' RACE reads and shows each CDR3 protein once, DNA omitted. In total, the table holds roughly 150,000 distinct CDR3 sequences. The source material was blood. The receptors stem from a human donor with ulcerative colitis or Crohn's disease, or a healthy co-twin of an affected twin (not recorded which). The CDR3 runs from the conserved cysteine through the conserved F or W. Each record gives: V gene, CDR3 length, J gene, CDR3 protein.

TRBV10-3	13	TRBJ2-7	CAISEPRSNEQYF
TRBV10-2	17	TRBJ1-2	CASSESTGKPLNYGYTF
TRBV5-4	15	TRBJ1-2	CASSVGAGGLYGYTF
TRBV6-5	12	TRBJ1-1	CASRSGGTEAFF
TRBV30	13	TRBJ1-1	CAARRLLNTEAFF
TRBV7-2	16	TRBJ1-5	CASSLAHGRGNQPQHF
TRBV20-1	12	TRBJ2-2	CSARRHSGELFF
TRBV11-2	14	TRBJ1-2	CASSVYRGDGGYTF
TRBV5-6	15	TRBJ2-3	CASSRSGLITDTQYF
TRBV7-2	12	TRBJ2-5	CASSFGRETQYF
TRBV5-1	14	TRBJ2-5	CASSLLAGQETQYF
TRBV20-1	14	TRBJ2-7	CSAGPRDRAYEQYF
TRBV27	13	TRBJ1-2	CASGGALGYGYTF
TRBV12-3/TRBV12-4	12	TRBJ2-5	CASSLDRRNQYF
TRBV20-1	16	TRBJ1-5	CSASRDRDYSNQPQHF
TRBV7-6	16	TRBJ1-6	CASSLARLPSDSPLHF
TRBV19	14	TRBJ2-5	CASSIGQLKETQYF
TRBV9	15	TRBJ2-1	CASSATGTTYNEQFF
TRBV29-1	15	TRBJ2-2	CSVDLDRRNTGELFF
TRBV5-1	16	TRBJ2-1	CASSLRPSGVNNEQFF
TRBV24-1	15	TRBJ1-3	CATSDPGTSGNTIYF
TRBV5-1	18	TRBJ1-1	CASSLVLVLGMTNTEAFF
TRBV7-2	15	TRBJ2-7	CASSSDRGSSYEQYF
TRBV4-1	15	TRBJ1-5	CASSQVRDSNQPQHF
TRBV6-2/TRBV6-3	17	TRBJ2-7	CASSYRQGGWSSYEQYF
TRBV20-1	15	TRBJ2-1	CSATGLAGGPGEQFF
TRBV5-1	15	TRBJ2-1	CASGDGGSSYNEQFF
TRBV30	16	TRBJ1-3	CAWSVHVGRSGNTIYF
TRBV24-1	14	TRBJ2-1	CATSDTGLLNEQFF